Listed here is a single TCR beta chain. Its antigen is still unknown. This entry comes from a study of cytomegalovirus exposure and HLA in healthy donors. Study summary: In terms of ancestry, the Caucasian-associated cluster contained about 81% of the 350 to 450 genotyped donors. Overall study findings and caveats: TCR beta chain V- and J-gene trimming was linked, in a later analysis, to a missense variant in DCLRE1C. CMV serostatus was the sole immune exposure information available. Presence/absence analyses took donor sequencing depth as roughly uniform.

It was with 60 Vbeta and 13 Jbeta primers that the PCR ran. Clones were read by immunoSEQ multiplex PCR, and TCRdb kept only the in-frame ones, dropping some. The sample contains 130,000 to 150,000 clones, over 65% of which appear only once. V was pared by 0 bases and J by 13 bases, with 16 bases between. The CDR3 covers 14 residues. Per germline, CDR1 LGHNA and CDR2 YSLEER. This sequence was found in a man aged 40-55 years in good health and CMV-seropositive. The sequencing input was PBMCs. The chain carries TRBV4-3 and TRBJ2-1, with D possibly TRBD2 on 6 matching bases. CDR3 region: CASSQEQEMRDQFF. The CDR3 DNA is TGCGCCAGCAGCCAAGAACAGGAGATGCGGGACCAGTTCTTC.